These 16 T cell receptor beta chains came from one sample sequenced in a study of human T cells and chemical hapten exposure (dated by TCRdb to 2020 to 2023). The protocol used for the library was RACE. Sequencing took place on a NextSeq 500. TCRdb applied fastp at Q25 and MiXCR to the public reads, then kept only in-frame beta chains. Each entry is one CDR3 protein sequence, shown with its most common DNA and genes. The table for this sample lists 100,000 to 150,000 distinct CDR3 sequences; roughly 9% of them were counted only once. Of the sample, approximately 2% is held by the ten largest clones. The time point label here, explained by the study, means: healthy volunteer bleed at 2 weeks. Unfractionated whole blood was collected in Tempus Blood RNA tubes, and total RNA was extracted from that blood. Sequencing was carried out using whole blood. Receptors were obtained from a male donor in good health. Some clones in this sample may be carry-over from other donors' samples.

The rearrangement joins TRBV7-2 to TRBJ2-1; D might be TRBD1 (7 bases). Per germline, CDR1 SGHTA and CDR2 FQGNSA. The CDR3 sequence is 18 residues long. V lost 2 bases, J lost 6 bases, and 23 bases lay in between. The CDR3 region is CASSLRVRRGRFPNEQFF. In nucleotides, the CDR3 is TGTGCCAGCAGCTTAAGGGTCCGGAGGGGGCGGTTCCCCAATGAGCAGTTCTTC.

A few counts support this clonotype. The genes are TRBV5-5 and TRBJ1-5; 7 bases agree with TRBD1. The CDR3 is made up of 18 amino acids. The junction had 11 bases not matched to a gene; V was cut back by 0 bases and J by 2 bases. Germline V lookup: CDR1 SGHKS, CDR2 YYEKEE (reference sequence). CDR3 amino acids: CASSLGPWQGGRNQPQHF. In DNA form, the CDR3 reads TGTGCCAGCAGCTTGGGGCCGTGGCAGGGGGGACGCAATCAGCCCCAGCATTTT.

The chain is built from TRBV19 and TRBJ2-7; 9 bases agree with TRBD1. Germline values: CDR1 LNHDA, CDR2 SQIVND (reference sequence). The CDR3 has 13 amino acids. Unmatched junction bases numbered 5, after V lost 8 bases and J lost 3 bases. The DNA of the CDR3 is TGTGCCAGTGGGGACAGGGTAAGCTACGAGCAGTACTTC. It encodes CASGDRVSYEQYF.

In its sample, this clonotype was seen a few times. V and J are TRBV27 and TRBJ2-6; TRBD1 matches 9 bases. Per germline, CDR1 MNHEY and CDR2 SMNVEV (reference sequence). J was trimmed by 4 bases and V by 6 bases; bases with no gene match: 4. This CDR3 spans 15 amino acids. CDR3 nucleotides: TGTGCCAGCAGACGGACAGGGGCAGGGGCCAACGTCCTGACTTTC. Its translation: CASRRTGAGANVLTF. The full variable domain, with the rest looked up from reference TRBV27 and TRBJ2-6, is EAQVTQNPRYLITVTGKKLTVTCSQNMNHEYMSWYRQDPGLGLRQIYYSMNVEVTDKGDVPEGYKVSRKEKRNFPLILESPSPNQTSLYFCASRRTGAGANVLTFGAGSRLTVL.

The V call is TRBV6-5, the J call TRBJ2-7; TRBD2 might be the D (7 bases). The V gene's germline CDR1 is MNHEY and CDR2 SVGAGI. The CDR3 length is 16 residues. Trimming pared 5 bases from V and 6 bases from J, leaving 23 bases between. The CDR3 spells CASSALRGGTVGEQYF. CDR3 in DNA: TGTGCCAGCAGTGCTTTAAGGGGGGGGACCGTGGGCGAGCAGTACTTC.

This rearrangement joins TRBV4-3 to TRBJ2-2, with D possibly matching TRBD2 (5 bases). Trimming cost V 0 bases and J 6 bases, with 17 bases left between them. The germline gives CDR1 LGHNA, CDR2 YSLEER. The CDR3 is 17 amino acids. The CDR3 here is CASSQESTRFVPGELFF. DNA of the CDR3: TGCGCCAGCAGCCAAGAATCCACTAGATTCGTCCCCGGGGAGCTGTTTTTT.

This clonotype showed up just a few times. This chain links TRBV7-9 with TRBJ2-3; 8 nucleotides line up with TRBD2. CDR3 length: 16 residues. V was clipped by 5 bases and J by 6 bases; unmatched bases: 13. From germline, CDR1 is SEHNR and CDR2 FQNEAQ (reference sequence). This chain's CDR3 is CASSPDSGTNPDTQYF. CDR3 in DNA: TGTGCCAGCAGCCCGGATAGCGGGACCAACCCGGATACGCAGTATTTT.

The sample holds many counts of this clonotype. This rearrangement joins TRBV2 to TRBJ2-7; perhaps TRBD2 as D (5 bases). V lost 0 bases to trimming and J lost 6 bases, with 18 bases between them. CDR3 length: 16 residues. The germline gives CDR1 SNHLY, CDR2 FYNNEI. CDR3: CASSEALLDHSGEQYF. DNA of the CDR3: TGTGCCAGCAGTGAAGCGCTCTTGGACCACAGCGGCGAGCAGTACTTC.

There are a few counts of this clonotype. In DNA form, the CDR3 reads TGTGCCAGCACACCTAGCGGGGGAGTCCAAGAGACCCAGTACTTC. Translation: CASTPSGGVQETQYF. J is TRBJ2-5 and V is TRBV27; 10 positions match TRBD2. CDR3 size: 15 residues. V was clipped by 7 bases and J by 1 base; unmatched bases: 6. CDR1 MNHEY and CDR2 SMNVEV come from the germline V gene (reference sequence).

Only a few counts were recorded for this clonotype. The chain carries TRBV7-9 and TRBJ2-1; 13 nucleotides agree with TRBD2. The CDR3 runs to 22 residues. V trimming: 4 bases; J trimming: 0 bases; junction bases outside the gene matches: 18. Germline V gene sequence: CDR1 SEHNR, CDR2 FQNEAQ (reference sequence). CDR3 protein: CASSWDGRGGLAGPSSYNEQFF. CDR3 in DNA: TGTGCCAGCAGCTGGGACGGACGGGGGGGACTAGCGGGACCAAGCTCCTACAATGAGCAGTTCTTC.

This clonotype was recorded a few times. The chain uses TRBV7-2 and TRBJ1-4, with a tentative D call TRBD1 (5 bases). The germline V gene encodes CDR1 SGHTA and CDR2 FQGNSA. Trimming removed 5 bases at V and 7 bases at J, with 14 bases between. This CDR3 region has 14 residues. DNA for the CDR3: TGTGCCAGCAGCGCTCCAGGGATCAGTGAAAAACTGTTTTTT. Its translation: CASSAPGISEKLFF. Filled out from reference TRBV7-2 and TRBJ1-4, the complete variable domain reads GAGVSQSPSNKVTEKGKDVELRCDPISGHTALYWYRQSLGQGLEFLIYFQGNSAPDKSGLPSDRFSAERTGGSVSTLTIQRTQQEDSAVYLCASSAPGISEKLFFGSGTQLSVL.

The rearrangement uses TRBV2 and TRBJ1-1, with unresolved D. CDR3 length: 13 residues. Germline V gene sequence: CDR1 SNHLY, CDR2 FYNNEI. V shed 7 bases and J shed 5 bases, with 14 bases lying between them. The DNA for the CDR3 is TGTGCCAGCATGGGGATAGGGCGGACTGAAGCTTTCTTT. Amino acid sequence: CASMGIGRTEAFF.

V usage is TRBV4-2 and J usage is TRBJ2-7; D possibly corresponds to TRBD2 (6 bases). The CDR3 has 15 amino acids. With 1 base removed from V and 0 bases from J, the gap between germline ends came to 10 bases. Germline-derived CDR1 and CDR2 are LGHNA and YNFKEQ. CDR3 nucleotide sequence: TGTGCCAGCAGCCAAGGGACTATGAGCTCCTACGAGCAGTACTTC. Amino acid sequence: CASSQGTMSSYEQYF.

This clonotype was counted at least ten times. Because the CDR3's place on the DNA is in doubt, the DNA is left out and the CDR3 is given as listed by TCRdb. J is TRBJ2-3 and V is TRBV12-3 or TRBV12-4. The CDR3 adds up to 14 amino acids, both ends counted. The CDR3 here is CASSFLETTDTQYF.

Only a few counts were recorded for this clonotype. V usage is TRBV7-6 and J usage is TRBJ2-7; perhaps TRBD2 as D (7 bases). V lost 4 bases and J 6 bases, leaving 16 bases between the germline ends. Germline assignment: CDR1 SGHVS and CDR2 FNYEAQ. The CDR3 totals 14 residues. The CDR3 spells CASSSMGGRIEQYF. CDR3 nucleotides: TGTGCCAGCAGCTCAATGGGGGGGCGGATCGAGCAGTACTTC.

This clonotype has at least ten counts. This chain joins TRBV12-5 and TRBJ2-3, with TRBD1 matching over 7 bases. V was clipped by 3 bases and J by 3 bases; unmatched bases: 15. This CDR3 comprises 18 residues. Germline CDR1 reads LGHNT; CDR2 reads FRNRAP. The DNA for the CDR3 is TGTGCTAGTGGTTTTACCCGGGACAGCCCAATTAGAACAGATACGCAGTATTTT. This codes for CASGFTRDSPIRTDTQYF.